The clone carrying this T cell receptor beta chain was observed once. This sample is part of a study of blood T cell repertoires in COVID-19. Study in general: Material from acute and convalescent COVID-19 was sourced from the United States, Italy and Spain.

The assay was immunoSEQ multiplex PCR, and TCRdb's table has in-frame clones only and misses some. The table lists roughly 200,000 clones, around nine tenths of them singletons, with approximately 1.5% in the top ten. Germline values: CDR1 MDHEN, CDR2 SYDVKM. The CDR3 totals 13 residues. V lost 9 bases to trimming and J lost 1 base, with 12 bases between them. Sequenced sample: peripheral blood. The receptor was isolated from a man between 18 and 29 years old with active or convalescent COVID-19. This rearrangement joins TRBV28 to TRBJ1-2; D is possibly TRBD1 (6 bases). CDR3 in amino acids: CASETGLNYGYTF. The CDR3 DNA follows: TGTGCCAGTGAGACAGGACTTAACTATGGCTACACCTTC.